This passage covers 17 T cell receptor beta chains from one sample sequenced in a study of cytomegalovirus exposure and HLA in healthy donors. A multiplex PCR was run with 60 Vbeta primers and 13 Jbeta primers. Using immunoSEQ multiplex PCR, the repertoire was profiled, and TCRdb retains in-frame clones only, with some absent. Of nearly 110,000 clones in the sample, roughly 80% were seen once. Specimen: PBMCs. The receptor set was obtained from a man aged 30-40 years in good health and CMV-seronegative.

V and J are TRBV7-9 and TRBJ1-2, with 9 nucleotides matching TRBD1. V shed 7 bases and J 7 bases; nucleotides not matched to a gene: 13. The CDR3 covers 15 residues. Germline lookup yields CDR1 SEHNR and CDR2 FQNEAQ (reference sequence). CDR3 DNA sequence: TGTGCCAGCACCGTCCCGGGACAGGGTTCGGGTGGCTACACCTTC. Translated, it gives CASTVPGQGSGGYTF.

This chain joins TRBV4-1 and TRBJ2-3; weak D call: TRBD2 (5 bases). The germline V gene has CDR1 MGHRA and CDR2 YSYEKL. The CDR3 contains 18 residues. V was clipped by 4 bases and J by 0 bases, with 20 bases between them. CDR3 nucleotides: TGCGCCAGCAGCCGCCCACCTCGGCGGGTAGTCAGCACAGATACGCAGTATTTT. Its protein is CASSRPPRRVVSTDTQYF.

J is TRBJ1-5 and V is TRBV5-6, with a possible D match to TRBD1 (6 bases). V dropped 2 bases and J dropped 3 bases, with 9 bases sitting between them. The CDR3 consists of 14 residues. The germline V gene encodes CDR1 SGHDT and CDR2 YYEEEE. The CDR3 region has the DNA TGTGCCAGCAGCTTTGGACAGATCAATCAGCCCCAGCATTTT. Its translation: CASSFGQINQPQHF.

The chain couples TRBV6-5 to TRBJ2-7; D perhaps matches TRBD2 (6 bases). This CDR3 is 14 amino acids long. Trimming took 7 bases from V and 4 from J, leaving 17 bases between them. The germline V gene encodes CDR1 MNHEY and CDR2 SVGAGI. CDR3 sequence (DNA): TGTGCCAGCACCCGAGGTAGCGGAACTTACGAGCAGTACTTC. Protein sequence: CASTRGSGTYEQYF.

The V gene is TRBV10-1, the J gene TRBJ1-1; TRBD1 is a possible D gene (6 bases). This CDR3 contains 14 residues. Germline V gene data show CDR1 as WNHNN and CDR2 as SYGVQD (reference sequence). V was cut by 4 bases and J by 0 bases, with 9 bases left in between. Written as DNA, the CDR3 is TGCGCCAGCAGTGCCGGACAGTTGAACACTGAAGCTTTCTTT. Translated: CASSAGQLNTEAFF.

The chain employs TRBV6-1 and TRBJ2-7, with D maybe TRBD2 (6 bases). Trimming removed 1 base at V and 1 base at J, with 8 bases between. Germline V gene sequence: CDR1 MNHNS, CDR2 SASEGT. This CDR3 has 14 amino acids. This CDR3 is CASSEVGGSYEQYF. The CDR3, as DNA: TGTGCCAGCAGTGAAGTCGGGGGATCCTACGAGCAGTACTTC.

This clone was seen a handful of times. The V gene is TRBV5-1, the J gene TRBJ1-1; no reliable D call. V shed 0 bases and J shed 1 base, with 4 bases lying between them. CDR3 length: 13 amino acids. Per germline, CDR1 SGHRS and CDR2 YFSETQ. The CDR3 DNA follows: TGCGCCAGCAGCTTGGATCAGAACACTGAAGCTTTCTTT. It specifies CASSLDQNTEAFF.

The chain uses TRBV27 and TRBJ1-2; a possible D gene is TRBD1 (5 bases). Trimming left V 2 bases short and J 6 bases short, with 10 bases between. From germline, CDR1 is MNHEY and CDR2 SMNVEV (reference sequence). The CDR3 runs 13 residues. The CDR3 loop is CASSLQGLDGYTF. The CDR3 DNA reads as TGTGCCAGCAGTTTACAGGGATTGGATGGCTACACCTTC.

The chain is built from TRBV30 and TRBJ2-7; 8 bases align to TRBD1. Per the germline V gene, CDR1 is GTSNPN and CDR2 is SVGIG (reference sequence). V shed 4 bases and J 3 bases; nucleotides not matched to a gene: 5. The CDR3 is made up of 13 amino acids. CDR3: CAWNPGQGYEQYF. The CDR3 DNA is TGTGCCTGGAACCCTGGACAGGGCTACGAGCAGTACTTC.

This clone has a single count. This rearrangement joins TRBV19 to TRBJ2-7; the D gene is possibly TRBD2 (6 bases). Germline CDR1 and CDR2: LNHDA and SQIVND (reference sequence). V was trimmed by 4 bases and J by 2 bases, leaving 12 bases between them. This CDR3 is built from 14 residues. The CDR3 loop is CASSTTSSAYEQYF. As DNA, the CDR3 is TGTGCCAGTAGTACGACTAGTTCCGCCTACGAGCAGTACTTC.

The V and J genes are TRBV4-1 and TRBJ2-1; TRBD1 is a possible D gene (6 bases). Trimming shortened V by 3 bases and J by 9 bases, and 21 bases separated the two germline ends. Per the germline V gene, CDR1 is MGHRA and CDR2 is YSYEKL. CDR3 length: 16 amino acids. The CDR3 DNA reads as TGCGCCAGCAGCCATAGTCTAGTAGGGGGTATGGCTGAGCAGTTCTTC. Its protein product is CASSHSLVGGMAEQFF.

The chain recombines TRBV11-2 with TRBJ1-6, with D uncertain. The V gene lost 4 bases and the J gene lost 7 bases, with 14 bases spanning the gap. Germline V gene lookup returns CDR1 SGHAT and CDR2 FQNNGV. This CDR3 region has 15 residues. CDR3 sequence (DNA): TGTGCCAGCAGCTACCGGAGTCTTAGGAATTCACCCCTCCACTTT. Its protein product is CASSYRSLRNSPLHF. Full variable domain (rest looked up from reference TRBV11-2 and TRBJ1-6): EAGVAQSPRYKIIEKRQSVAFWCNPISGHATLYWYQQILGQGPKLLIQFQNNGVVDDSQLPKDRFSAERLKGVDSTLKIQPAKLEDSAVYLCASSYRSLRNSPLHFGNGTRLTVT.

This sequence joins TRBV6-5 and TRBJ2-1; perhaps TRBD1 as D (6 bases). The V and J ends lost 4 bases and 2 bases respectively, with 12 bases between them. The germline V gene encodes CDR1 MNHEY and CDR2 SVGAGI. This CDR3 comprises 15 residues. The DNA of the CDR3 is TGTGCCAGCAGTTTCGGACAGCAGACCTACAATGAGCAGTTCTTC. Amino acids: CASSFGQQTYNEQFF.

CDR3 sequence (DNA): TGCGCCAGCAGCCCTCCCGGACAGGGGGCCTACAATGAGCAGTTCTTC. Translated: CASSPPGQGAYNEQFF. This rearrangement joins TRBV5-1 to TRBJ2-1, with 10 bases identical to TRBD1. From germline, CDR1 is SGHRS and CDR2 YFSETQ. Losses at the gene ends were 4 bases for V and 2 bases for J; bases not matched to a gene: 6. The CDR3 has 16 amino acids.

The chain has TRBV19 and TRBJ1-4; D unclear. The CDR3 loop spans 12 amino acids. Germline V gives CDR1 LNHDA, CDR2 SQIVND (reference sequence). Trimming left V 10 bases short and J 9 bases short, with 15 bases between. CDR3 protein: CATSIGGKKLFF. As DNA, the CDR3 is TGTGCCACCAGTATCGGTGGTAAAAAACTGTTTTTT. Complete variable domain (other parts from reference TRBV19 and TRBJ1-4): DGGITQSPKYLFRKEGQNVTLSCEQNLNHDAMYWYRQDPGQGLRLIYYSQIVNDFQKGDIAEGYSVSREKKESFPLTVTSAQKNPTAFYLCATSIGGKKLFFGSGTQLSVL.

This clone was recorded a few times. V usage is TRBV4-1 and J usage is TRBJ1-4; 9 positions match TRBD1. Germline V lookup: CDR1 MGHRA, CDR2 YSYEKL. The V and J ends lost 2 bases and 10 bases, in that order; junction bases with no gene match: 8. The CDR3 totals 15 residues. The CDR3 bases are TGCGCCAGCAGCCAAACCGGGACAGGGAAAGGAAAACTGTTTTTT. Translating it yields CASSQTGTGKGKLFF.

Note on this clone: Other DNA sequences from this sample encode an identical CDR3 as well. This chain links TRBV5-1 with TRBJ1-4, with TRBD1 identical over 10 bases. This CDR3 region has 14 residues. From germline, CDR1 is SGHRS and CDR2 YFSETQ. Trimming cost V 4 bases and J 8 bases; bases outside gene matches: 5. The DNA of the CDR3 is TGCGCCAGCAGCCTGGGACAGGGGAGCGAAAAACTGTTTTTT. Encoded protein: CASSLGQGSEKLFF.